The sequence of this T cell receptor (beta chain) was determined in a study of cytotoxic CD8 clonotypes in ibrutinib-treated CLL. Study as a whole: IGHV unmutated 17 to 18; relapsed/refractory some ten; treatment-naive some 14. Overall study results and limits: Public clonotypes, rarely seen, contracted or held steady on treatment. Clonality measured at baseline exceeded age-matched healthy donors, tracking circulating CD8+ T-cell counts.

Cryopreserved PBMCs provided roughly 2 micrograms of genomic DNA for the TCR beta libraries. CDR3 length equals 16 residues. V gave up 6 bases and J gave up 0 bases, with 14 bases separating them. CDR1 and CDR2 from the germline V gene are KGHSH and LQKENI. This table comes from immunoSEQ multiplex PCR, and its TCRdb copy is limited to in-frame clones, with some not included. The repertoire holds 150,000 or so clones, with 70% to 90% as singletons. Points on this clone: Its antigen is not known.

This receptor was obtained from a human donor with chronic lymphocytic leukemia. V gene TRBV18 combines with J gene TRBJ2-2, with D tentatively TRBD1 or TRBD2 (5 bases each). Sequenced here: PBMCs, sampled after 24 months of ibrutinib treatment. The CDR3: CASSPTGTANTGELFF. CDR3 nucleotide sequence: TGTGCCAGCTCGCCTACCGGGACGGCGAACACCGGGGAGCTGTTTTTT.